The sequence of this T cell receptor beta chain was determined in a study of CD8 T cells in ankylosing spondylitis. Study observations and caveats: Ankylosing spondylitis blood seemed to carry a telltale TCR beta motif made of seven or eight highly homologous variants.

This clonotype came up a few times. Its antigen is still unknown. Unmatched junction bases numbered 16, after V lost 5 bases and J lost 7 bases. The CDR3 extends over 16 amino acids. Germline assignment: CDR1 SEHNR and CDR2 FQNEAQ (reference sequence). From the 5' RACE reads, TCRdb called clonotypes with MiXCR, one entry per CDR3 protein. Of about 450,000 distinct CDR3 sequences in the sample, roughly 26% were seen once. The TCR was taken from a male donor with ankylosing spondylitis. Material: blood, either unsorted or a sorted T cell fraction (not recorded which). The chain uses TRBV7-9 and TRBJ1-1, with 7 bases fitting TRBD1. CDR3 protein: CASSPMTGLEQGEAFF. The CDR3, as DNA: TGTGCCAGCAGCCCGATGACAGGGTTGGAACAAGGTGAAGCTTTCTTT.